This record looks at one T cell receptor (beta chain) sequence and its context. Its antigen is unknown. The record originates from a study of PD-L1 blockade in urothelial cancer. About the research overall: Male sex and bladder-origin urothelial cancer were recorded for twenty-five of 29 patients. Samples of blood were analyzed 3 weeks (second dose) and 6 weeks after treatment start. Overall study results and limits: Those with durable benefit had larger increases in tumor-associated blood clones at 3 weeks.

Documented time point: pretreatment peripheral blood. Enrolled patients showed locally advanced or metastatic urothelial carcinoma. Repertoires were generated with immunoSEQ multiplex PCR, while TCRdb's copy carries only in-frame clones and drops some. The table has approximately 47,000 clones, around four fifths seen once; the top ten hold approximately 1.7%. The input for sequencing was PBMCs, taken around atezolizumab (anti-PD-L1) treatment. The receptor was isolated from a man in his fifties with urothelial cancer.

CDR3 region: CASSDRRGSSGNTIYF. CDR3 DNA: TGTGCCAGCAGCGACAGGCGGGGGAGCTCTGGAAACACCATATATTTT. The chain links TRBV6-6 to TRBJ1-3; a possible D gene is TRBD1 (6 bases). The V end was cut by 6 bases, the J end by 0 bases, with 15 bases between. Germline CDR1 is MNHNY and CDR2 is SVGAGI (reference sequence). The CDR3 is made up of 16 amino acids.